These 20 T cell receptor beta chains share one sample of origin, sequenced in a study of blood T cells in healthy people across ages. For the second PCR, which ran for roughly 6 to 12 cycles, a sample-barcoded 5' primer and a J-beta primer mix were used. MiXCR was run by TCRdb on the 5' RACE reads, yielding one entry per CDR3 protein. Found here are about 1.6 million distinct CDR3 sequences, around 36% of them singletons; the top ten hold about 11%. Material for sequencing was blood. These receptors were taken from a woman aged 25 to 45 in good health.

The V call is TRBV6-2 or TRBV6-3, the J call TRBJ2-1; TRBD1 matches 7 bases. Germline CDR1 reads MNHEY; CDR2 reads SVGEGT. The CDR3 sequence is 15 residues long. After removal of 11 bases from V and 0 bases from J, the junction contained 10 bases not matched to a gene. The chain's CDR3 is CAGSTGSSSYNEQFF. CDR3 DNA sequence: TGTGCCGGATCGACAGGGTCCAGCTCCTACAATGAGCAGTTCTTC.

This clonotype was counted between two and nine times. The rearrangement joins TRBV6-1 to TRBJ2-7; D unclear. Trimming removed 2 bases at V and 3 bases at J, with 5 bases between. Germline assignment: CDR1 MNHNS and CDR2 SASEGT. This CDR3 contains 12 residues. The CDR3, as DNA: TGTGCCAGCAGTGAATACCACTACGAGCAGTACTTC. As protein: CASSEYHYEQYF.

This chain uses TRBV6-1 with TRBJ1-2; D perhaps matches TRBD1 (6 bases). Trimming stripped 8 bases from V and 3 bases from J, with 16 bases between. Germline CDR1 and CDR2: MNHNS and SASEGT. CDR3 length: 14 residues. CDR3 in DNA: TGTGCCAGCGGCGCCTCGGGGGGCTACTATGGCTACACCTTC. It is translated as CASGASGGYYGYTF.

V usage is TRBV13 and J usage is TRBJ2-2; D is undetermined. Trimming stripped 5 bases from V and 5 bases from J, with 9 bases between. The germline V gene encodes CDR1 PRHDT and CDR2 FYEKMQ (reference sequence). The CDR3 extends over 13 amino acids. CDR3 loop: CASSPTMTGELFF. The CDR3 DNA follows: TGTGCCAGCAGCCCTACTATGACCGGGGAGCTGTTTTTT.

This clonotype has only a few counts. This chain connects TRBV20-1 to TRBJ2-2, with D possibly matching TRBD2 (5 bases). Trimming removed 0 bases from V and 2 bases from J, with 13 bases in between. Germline lookup yields CDR1 DFQATT and CDR2 SNEGSKA (reference sequence). CDR3 length: 16 amino acids. CDR3 DNA sequence: TGCAGTGCTAGAGAGGCCTCAGGACTTAACACCGGGGAGCTGTTTTTT. Amino acid sequence: CSAREASGLNTGELFF.

This clonotype has at least ten counts. The V call is TRBV20-1, the J call TRBJ2-6; D not resolved. V was shortened by 4 bases and J by 0 bases, with 7 bases between the two germline ends. Germline V gene sequence: CDR1 DFQATT, CDR2 SNEGSKA (reference sequence). The CDR3 extends over 14 amino acids. CDR3 DNA: TGCAGTGCTACACAAGTCTCTGGGGCCAACGTCCTGACTTTC. Amino acids: CSATQVSGANVLTF.

This clonotype has only a few counts. V usage is TRBV5-1 and J usage is TRBJ2-7; TRBD1 aligns across 9 bases. The trim removed 7 bases at V and 1 base at J, leaving 6 bases unmatched. The germline V gene has CDR1 SGHRS and CDR2 YFSETQ. The CDR3 contains 14 residues. The CDR3 nucleotides read TGCGCCAGCCGGACAGGGGCATTATCCTACGAGCAGTACTTC. This encodes CASRTGALSYEQYF.

J is TRBJ2-2 and V is TRBV6-1; D remains ambiguous. Trimming took off 3 bases at V and 6 bases at J, with 8 bases between the two ends. This CDR3 region has 13 residues. Germline CDR1 and CDR2: MNHNS and SASEGT. The CDR3 is CASSDRLSGELFF. In DNA, the CDR3 is TGTGCCAGCAGTGACAGGCTATCCGGGGAGCTGTTTTTT.

This clonotype was recorded a few times. The rearrangement joins TRBV7-9 to TRBJ2-5; no firm D call. This CDR3 is 14 amino acids long. Germline CDR1 and CDR2: SEHNR and FQNEAQ (reference sequence). The ends were cut back, 5 bases at V and 5 bases at J, with 15 bases in the middle. The CDR3 coding sequence is TGTGCCAGCAGCCACCGGACCGGGTGGGAGACCCAGTACTTC. Its protein is CASSHRTGWETQYF. Full variable domain (outside the CDR3, taken from reference TRBV7-9 and TRBJ2-5): DTGVSQNPRHKITKRGQNVTFRCDPISEHNRLYWYRQTLGQGPEFLTYFQNEAQLEKSRLLSDRFSAERPKGSFSTLEIQRTEQGDSAMYLCASSHRTGWETQYFGPGTRLLVL.

The chain combines TRBV29-1 with TRBJ2-7, with unresolved D. Trimming pared 1 base from V and 6 bases from J, leaving 13 bases between. Germline V lookup: CDR1 SQVTM, CDR2 ANQGSEA. CDR3 length: 13 amino acids. The CDR3 coding sequence is TGCAGCGTTGAAGTCCCTCGGGCGTCCGAGCAGTACTTC. Protein product: CSVEVPRASEQYF.

This clonotype was recorded many times. The rearrangement uses TRBV20-1 and TRBJ2-3; the D gene is possibly TRBD1 (5 bases). Trimming took 2 bases from V and 7 from J, leaving 7 bases between them. This CDR3 is built from 11 residues. CDR1 and CDR2 (germline): DFQATT, SNEGSKA (reference sequence). The CDR3 nucleotides are TGCAGTGCTAGACAGGGTAATACGCAGTATTTT. As protein: CSARQGNTQYF.

On this clonotype itself: One end of the junction fails to match germline, which may point to a read error. The chain couples TRBV9 to TRBJ1-2, with D unresolved. This CDR3 has 15 residues. Germline loops: CDR1 SGDLS, CDR2 YYNGEE. For the CDR3, the DNA is TGTACCAGCAGCGTCTACGCCGGGTCCTCCTATGGCTACACCTTC. This translates into CTSSVYAGSSYGYTF.

This clonotype has more than one count but fewer than ten. The chain is built from TRBV4-1 and TRBJ2-2; D unclear. The V gene lost 4 bases and the J gene lost 2 bases, with 5 bases spanning the gap. Germline CDR1 MGHRA, CDR2 YSYEKL. The CDR3 covers 13 residues. CDR3 residues: CASSLINTGELFF. DNA of the CDR3: TGCGCCAGCAGCCTGATAAACACCGGGGAGCTGTTTTTT.

This chain joins TRBV19 and TRBJ2-3; TRBD2 aligns across 10 bases. Germline CDR1 and CDR2: LNHDA and SQIVND (reference sequence). J was trimmed by 2 bases and V by 8 bases; bases with no gene match: 10. The CDR3 extends over 16 amino acids. As DNA, the CDR3 is TGTGCCAGTTCTAGCGGGGGCTCGCCGGTCACAGATACGCAGTATTTT. It encodes CASSSGGSPVTDTQYF.

CDR3 region: CASSSGTGWSETQYF. The CDR3 bases are TGTGCCAGCAGCTCCGGGACAGGATGGTCAGAGACCCAGTACTTC. The chain couples TRBV13 to TRBJ2-5, with 8 positions matching TRBD1. The CDR3 consists of 15 residues. CDR1 is PRHDT and CDR2 is FYEKMQ in the germline V gene (reference sequence). The junction had 8 bases not matched to a gene; V was cut back by 4 bases and J by 4 bases.

Comment on this clonotype: At one boundary the junction diverges from the germline segment, which might be a read error. V is TRBV3-1 and J is TRBJ2-1; D is possibly TRBD2 (6 bases). Germline V lookup: CDR1 LGHDT, CDR2 YNNKEL (reference sequence). The CDR3 totals 15 residues. CDR3: CASSQGLFSYNGQFF. The CDR3 DNA follows: TGTGCCAGCAGCCAGGGACTTTTCTCCTACAATGGGCAGTTCTTC.

As regards this clonotype: A much larger clone differs by one base, so this may be a read error. The conserved final phenylalanine or tryptophan is absent from the CDR3, which likely points to a read error. The chain has TRBV29-1 and TRBJ2-1, with 9 bases lining up with TRBD2. Per the germline V gene, CDR1 is SQVTM and CDR2 is ANQGSEA. The V segment lost 4 bases and the J segment 7 bases; nucleotides outside the gene matches: 8. The CDR3 is 14 amino acids. Here the CDR3 reads CSVVLLAGYNEQFV. The CDR3 nucleotides are TGCAGCGTTGTCCTGCTAGCGGGGTATAATGAGCAGTTCGTC.

The chain couples TRBV7-3 to TRBJ2-1; D is unclear. V lost 5 bases and J 5 bases, leaving 16 bases between the germline ends. CDR3 length: 15 amino acids. Germline loops: CDR1 SGHTA, CDR2 FQGTGA. Here the CDR3 reads CASSPTGPNNNEQFF. CDR3 coding DNA: TGTGCCAGCAGCCCAACCGGTCCCAACAACAATGAGCAGTTCTTC.

CDR3: CASNGQGYTEAFF. CDR3 nucleotide sequence: TGTGCCAGCAACGGACAGGGGTACACTGAAGCTTTCTTT. The V and J genes are TRBV7-2 and TRBJ1-1, with 9 bases matching TRBD1. CDR1 and CDR2 (germline): SGHTA, FQGNSA. V was clipped by 7 bases and J by 3 bases; unmatched bases: 3. The CDR3 has 13 amino acids.

There are a few counts of this clonotype. This CDR3 reads CASSLSTDALPNYGYTF. CDR3 DNA: TGTGCCAGCAGTTTGTCTACGGACGCACTCCCTAACTATGGCTACACCTTC. The chain recombines TRBV27 with TRBJ1-2, with D unclear. CDR3 length: 17 amino acids. V was pared by 3 bases and J by 0 bases, with 17 bases between. The germline gives CDR1 MNHEY, CDR2 SMNVEV (reference sequence).